This T cell receptor (beta chain) derives from a study of blood T cell repertoires in COVID-19. Study-level information: Acute and convalescent COVID-19 samples came from the United States, Italy and Spain. T cells, B-cell-depleted T cells, or PBMCs provided the cDNA or gDNA that served as material.

Under the authors' procedure: Reference gene primers were amplified, and this amplification served to estimate nucleated cell counts. Method: immunoSEQ multiplex PCR; TCRdb's copy keeps in-frame clones and lacks some. That table is the source of V, J and clone size, and D and trimming were worked out from the DNA. The sample records about 220,000 clones, around 82% being singletons. V was shortened by 7 bases and J by 5 bases, with 11 bases between the two germline ends. Germline V CDR1 and CDR2: SNHLY, FYNNEI. This CDR3 spans 13 amino acids. J is TRBJ2-2 and V is TRBV2; TRBD2 might be the D (5 bases). This TCR came from a woman older than 75 with acute or convalescent COVID-19. Sequencing was done on a sample of peripheral blood. The CDR3 DNA reads as TGTGCCAGCAACTCTGACTATACCGGGGAGCTGTTTTTT. Translating gives CASNSDYTGELFF.